The rows below give T cell receptor beta chains drawn from one sample of a study of early T cells in non-severe SARS-CoV-2 infection. TCRdb processed the 5' RACE reads anew with MiXCR; each CDR3 protein has one entry. Of over 50,000 distinct CDR3 sequences listed, 8% to 8.5% are singletons. Sequenced: whole blood. These receptors originate from an adult who was a healthcare worker with PCR-confirmed SARS-CoV-2 infection or an uninfected control (not recorded which). The CDR3 runs from the conserved cysteine through the conserved F or W. The D gene is left open where the match is weak. Expanded clones get a size class; other rows say once, few or many, or leave the size out.

v_call	j_call	clone_size	d_call	cdr3_aa	cdr3_nt
TRBV6-6	TRBJ1-4	many	.	CASSYFEKLFF	TGTGCCAGCAGTTACTTTGAAAAACTGTTTTTT
TRBV9	TRBJ1-2	many	.	CASTNQVGTYGYTF	TGTGCCAGCACCAACCAGGTTGGCACCTATGGCTACACCTTC
TRBV4-3	TRBJ2-7	.	TRBD2	CASSQRLAGWYEQYF	TGCGCCAGCAGCCAACGACTAGCGGGGTGGTACGAGCAGTACTTC
TRBV5-1	TRBJ2-3	few	.	CASSWTDPTDTQYF	TGCGCCAGCAGCTGGACGGATCCCACAGATACGCAGTATTTT
TRBV6-2/TRBV6-3	TRBJ2-3	.	.	CASSRWERAAISDTQYF	TGTGCCAGCAGCCGTTGGGAACGGGCCGCCATCTCAGATACGCAGTATTTT
TRBV6-6	TRBJ2-6	few	TRBD1	CASSPTTGGVPGANVLTF	TGTGCCAGCAGTCCCACGACAGGGGGCGTGCCTGGGGCCAACGTCCTGACTTTC
TRBV7-8	TRBJ1-5	many	.	CASSFRGLGNQPQHF	TGTGCCAGCAGCTTTCGGGGACTGGGCAATCAGCCCCAGCATTTT
TRBV21-1	TRBJ1-1	.	.	CASSKVQGGDSEAFF	TGTGCCAGCAGCAAAGTTCAGGGGGGCGACTCTGAAGCTTTCTTT
TRBV10-3	TRBJ2-7	.	TRBD1	CAISGTGFDEQYF	TGTGCCATCAGCGGGACAGGGTTTGACGAGCAGTACTTC
TRBV27	TRBJ2-4	.	.	CASSLHEVNIQYF	TGTGCCAGCAGTTTACACGAGGTGAACATTCAGTACTTC
TRBV6-2/TRBV6-3	TRBJ2-7	few	.	CASSSTGDNFHEQYF	TGTGCCAGCAGTTCGACCGGAGACAATTTCCACGAGCAGTACTTC
TRBV11-2	TRBJ2-3	many	.	CASSLFPADTQYF	TGTGCCAGCAGTCTATTTCCCGCAGATACGCAGTATTTT
TRBV5-1	TRBJ2-5	many	.	CASSVNNRAGSQYF	TGCGCCAGCAGCGTAAACAATAGGGCTGGTTCCCAGTACTTC